One sample yielded the 17 T cell receptor beta chains listed below, sequenced in a study of CD8+CD57+ T cells in acquired aplastic anemia. CDR3 and TCR beta VDJ profiling relied on a genomic DNA template. TCRdb passed the reads through MiXCR, listing each CDR3 protein once. The table records hundreds of thousands of distinct CDR3 sequences, 82% of them present only once. Sequencing involved patients with CD8+CD57+ cell expansion previously shown by flow cytometry. The material sequenced was sorted CD4+, CD8+, or CD8+CD57+ T cells (not recorded which) from PBMCs. The receptor source for this set is a human donor with aplastic anemia.

CDR3 bases: TGTGCCAGCAGTTACTCGGGGACGACCTACGAGCAGTACTTC. Encoded protein: CASSYSGTTYEQYF. The V call is TRBV6-2 or TRBV6-3, the J call TRBJ2-7; perhaps D is TRBD1 or TRBD2 (5 bases each). The CDR3 extends over 14 amino acids. V was clipped by 0 bases and J by 2 bases, with 8 bases between them. Looked up from germline, CDR1 is MNHEY and CDR2 is SVGEGT.

The CDR3 reads CSASMGQRKDTEAFF. The CDR3 bases are TGCAGTGCCAGCATGGGACAACGCAAGGACACTGAAGCTTTCTTT. The V and J genes are TRBV20-1 and TRBJ1-1, with D possibly matching TRBD1 (6 bases). CDR3 size: 15 residues. Germline V gene sequence: CDR1 DFQATT, CDR2 SNEGSKA (reference sequence). V was shortened by 6 bases and J by 3 bases, with 20 bases between the two germline ends.

This clonotype was seen a few times. V and J are TRBV10-3 and TRBJ1-1; D unclear. V dropped 4 bases and J dropped 4 bases, with 13 bases sitting between them. Germline CDR1 and CDR2: ENHRY and SYGVKD. This CDR3 is 14 amino acids long. The CDR3 protein is CAISAGQPPTEAFF. The CDR3 nucleotides read TGTGCCATCAGTGCTGGCCAACCTCCCACTGAAGCTTTCTTT.

Comments on this clonotype: Because it lacks the conserved phenylalanine or tryptophan at the end, this CDR3 is likely a read error. The CDR3, as DNA: TGTGCCAGCAGTGACAGGGGGACTGGTGCGGAGACCCAGTACTCC. Translation: CASSDRGTGAETQYS. The chain couples TRBV2 to TRBJ2-5, with D possibly TRBD1 on 7 matching bases. Per the germline V gene, CDR1 is SNHLY and CDR2 is FYNNEI. The CDR3 consists of 15 residues. V lost 3 bases and J 5 bases, leaving 16 bases between the germline ends.

The V and J genes are TRBV7-8 and TRBJ1-1; no clear D gene. The germline V gene has CDR1 SGHVS and CDR2 FQNEAQ. Deletions cut 1 base from V and 13 bases from J, with 22 bases between. The CDR3 has 15 residues. CDR3 DNA sequence: TGTGCCAGCAGCTTAGAGGGAGCAGCGAACACGCAGGATTTCTTT. This encodes CASSLEGAANTQDFF.

The rearrangement links TRBV7-2 to TRBJ2-7; D unresolved. The CDR3 totals 18 residues. Germline CDR1 is SGHTA and CDR2 is FQGNSA. V lost 1 base, J lost 4 bases, and 23 bases lay in between. CDR3 region: CASSLDAGPDTLSYEQYV. CDR3 coding DNA: TGTGCCAGCAGCTTAGATGCAGGCCCCGATACGCTTTCTTACGAGCAGTACGTC.

V usage is TRBV2 and J usage is TRBJ2-3; maybe TRBD2 (7 bases). V lost 6 bases and J 13 bases, leaving 23 bases between the germline ends. The CDR3 is 14 residues long. CDR1 and CDR2 from the germline V gene are SNHLY and FYNNEI. CDR3 protein: CASSVLGGGGGKYF. In nucleotides, the CDR3 is TGTGCCAGCAGCGTACTAGGGGGGGGGGGGGGGAAGTATTTT.

In DNA form, the CDR3 reads TGTGCCAGCAGCTTCGGGGACGGTACCGATACGCAGTATTTT. Translating gives CASSFGDGTDTQYF. This chain links TRBV7-2 with TRBJ2-3; the D call may be TRBD1 or TRBD2 (5 bases each). The CDR3 covers 14 residues. Germline V gene data show CDR1 as SGHTA and CDR2 as FQGNSA. V gave up 3 bases and J gave up 6 bases, with 13 bases separating them.

The chain recombines TRBV7-3 with TRBJ1-1; no firm D call. CDR1 and CDR2 (germline): SGHTA, FQGTGA. This CDR3 spans 15 amino acids. Trimming removed 8 bases at V and 12 bases at J, with 28 bases between. The CDR3 DNA sequence: TGTGCCAGCTCAAGACATGCCAACGCCGTTAAAGACTCTTTCTTT. Translated, it gives CASSRHANAVKDSFF.

The chain recombines TRBV9 with TRBJ2-1; no reliable D call. Trimming left V 4 bases short and J 11 bases short, with 25 bases between. The CDR3 runs to 16 residues. Per germline, CDR1 SGDLS and CDR2 YYNGEE. CDR3 loop: CASSPPRRRTQKQQFF. The DNA for the CDR3 is TGTGCCAGCAGCCCACCCCGCAGAAGAACACAGAAGCAGCAGTTCTTC.

This chain uses TRBV9 with TRBJ1-5; D gene uncertain. Germline loops: CDR1 SGDLS, CDR2 YYNGEE. This CDR3 contains 15 residues. Trimming stripped 5 bases from V and 5 bases from J, with 17 bases between. The CDR3 DNA reads TGTGCCAGCAGTAGAAGCACAGATGCGCATCAGCCCCAGCATTTT. Its protein product is CASSRSTDAHQPQHF.

On this clonotype: The DNA is omitted, as the CDR3 cannot be located on it reliably, and the CDR3 follows TCRdb's listing. CDR3 in amino acids: CASSVHNQPNTEAFFV. V usage is TRBV19 and J usage is TRBJ2-7. The CDR3 extends over 16 residues, inclusive of both ends. Germline assignment: CDR1 LNHDA and CDR2 SQIVND (reference sequence).

The chain employs TRBV20-1 and TRBJ2-3, with a possible D match to TRBD2 (5 bases). V lost 3 bases and J lost 2, with 15 bases in between. The CDR3 runs 15 residues. Germline CDR1 and CDR2: DFQATT and SNEGSKA (reference sequence). The CDR3 is CSASIYGEYTDTQYF. The DNA for the CDR3 is TGCAGTGCTAGCATTTACGGGGAGTACACAGATACGCAGTATTTT.

Turning to this clonotype: One end of the junction does not line up with germline, which may come from a read error. This chain links TRBV10-3 with TRBJ2-1; no clear D. The CDR3 sequence is 15 residues long. Germline loops: CDR1 ENHRY, CDR2 SYGVKD. DNA for the CDR3: TGTGCCATCAGCGACCCCAGCCTCCACTATCATGCGCAGCATTTC. Translation gives CAISDPSLHYHAQHF.

With respect to this clonotype: The junction shows a germline mismatch at one end, possibly a read error. The V gene is TRBV7-2, the J gene TRBJ2-5, with D uncertain. Germline lookup yields CDR1 SGHTA and CDR2 FQGNSA. CDR3 length: 14 amino acids. DNA for the CDR3: TGTGCCAGCAGCTTGTTAGACCCAGATACGCAGCATTTTTTC. This translates into CASSLLDPDTQHFF.

To note about this clonotype: Given the absence of the conserved phenylalanine or tryptophan at the CDR3 end, a read error is likely. The DNA is omitted, as the CDR3 cannot be located on it reliably, and the CDR3 follows TCRdb's listing. The V gene is TRBV7-2, the J gene TRBJ2-1; the table calls TRBD1, which could not be checked here. Looked up from germline, CDR1 is SGHTA and CDR2 is FQGNSA. The CDR3 length equals 13 residues, ends included. This CDR3 is CASSEAGVADYGY.

The gene calls are TRBV7-9 and TRBJ2-1; D could derive from TRBD1 or TRBD2 (5 bases each). In germline, CDR1 is SEHNR, CDR2 FQNEAQ (reference sequence). The CDR3 is 15 residues long. V was clipped by 9 bases and J by 12 bases, with 27 bases between them. The CDR3 loop is CASSIAHGAYETQFF. The CDR3 DNA is TGTGCCAGTAGCATAGCCCACGGGGCATACGAGACGCAGTTCTTC.